Listed here is a single T cell receptor (beta chain). The antigen remains unidentified. TCRdb reprocessed the 5' RACE reads, with one entry per CDR3 protein and no DNA. The repertoire table contains about 450,000 distinct CDR3 sequences. This sample was included in a study of monozygotic twins with inflammatory bowel disease. Study outcomes and limitations: Possibly because of limited power, concordant and discordant twins showed no difference in repertoire similarity.

CDR3 length: 14 residues. From germline, CDR1 is ENHRY and CDR2 SYGVKD. Material: blood. This receptor was identified in a human donor with ulcerative colitis or Crohn's disease, or a healthy co-twin of an affected twin (not recorded which). V gene TRBV10-3 combines with J gene TRBJ1-1; TCRdb's D call, TRBD1, is unchecked because there is no DNA. CDR3 amino acids: CAISLDRGKAEAFF.